The rows below give T cell receptor beta chains drawn from one sample of a study of cytomegalovirus exposure and HLA in healthy donors. Data came from immunoSEQ multiplex PCR; TCRdb stores just in-frame clones and leaves some out. This table holds 150,000 to 200,000 clones, roughly 80% found once. The material sequenced was PBMCs. These receptor sequences come from a woman in her forties or fifties in good health and CMV-seronegative. Both conserved end residues are part of each CDR3. Fields, in order: V gene, CDR3 protein.

V gene: TRBV14
CDR3 protein: CASSQEPGRYEQYF

V gene: TRBV6-1
CDR3 protein: CASLRPGEGGYTF

V gene: TRBV7-9
CDR3 protein: CASSRSSGQETQYF

V gene: TRBV2
CDR3 protein: CASKVQGAGYEQYF

V gene: TRBV27
CDR3 protein: CASGQGNGYTF

V gene: TRBV18
CDR3 protein: CASSPPSAETQYF

V gene: TRBV28
CDR3 protein: CASSLGQGRQPQHF

V gene: TRBV28
CDR3 protein: CASSSPGYEQYF

V gene: TRBV4-1
CDR3 protein: CASSSVPSSQSSYNEQFF

V gene: TRBV30
CDR3 protein: CAWSSDTEAFF

V gene: TRBV7-3
CDR3 protein: CASSPGGRGTDTQYF

V gene: TRBV5-1
CDR3 protein: CASSPSGLKTYNEQFF

V gene: TRBV2
CDR3 protein: CASTSSRGGGTGELFF

V gene: TRBV5-6
CDR3 protein: CASSLKGLAGADTQYF

V gene: TRBV29-1
CDR3 protein: CSVEPRGQETQYF

V gene: TRBV27
CDR3 protein: CASTLAGGPGELFF

V gene: TRBV5-5
CDR3 protein: CASSLVREALMNTEAFF

V gene: TRBV11-3
CDR3 protein: CASSDGRETQYF